The 20 T cell receptor beta chains below come from one sample, sequenced in a study of CD8 T cells in ankylosing spondylitis. Using its own MiXCR run on the 5' RACE reads, TCRdb lists one record per CDR3 protein. Of about 240,000 distinct CDR3 sequences in the sample, roughly 8.6% were seen once. Sequencing was done on a sample of blood, either unsorted or a sorted T cell fraction (not recorded which). The receptors shown here come from a male donor with ankylosing spondylitis or in good health (not recorded which).

This clonotype came up many times. J is TRBJ2-1 and V is TRBV7-3, with unresolved D. Germline V gives CDR1 SGHTA, CDR2 FQGTGA. The CDR3 runs to 15 residues. Deletions cut 0 bases from V and 8 bases from J, with 14 bases between. CDR3 region: CASSLTPRPGDEQFF. The CDR3 nucleotides are TGTGCCAGCAGCTTAACCCCAAGACCTGGGGATGAGCAGTTCTTC.

At least ten counts were recorded for this clonotype. The rearrangement uses TRBV20-1 and TRBJ2-1; D might be TRBD1 (6 bases). Looked up from germline, CDR1 is DFQATT and CDR2 is SNEGSKA (reference sequence). The length of the CDR3 is 16 residues. V was cut by 0 bases and J by 0 bases, with 12 bases left in between. DNA for the CDR3: TGCAGTGCTAGAGATCGAACAGGGAGCTCCTACAATGAGCAGTTCTTC. Translated, it gives CSARDRTGSSYNEQFF.

This clonotype was detected many times. The rearrangement joins TRBV30 to TRBJ2-7; TRBD2 aligns across 7 bases. CDR3 size: 14 residues. Germline V lookup: CDR1 GTSNPN, CDR2 SVGIG (reference sequence). The ends lost 2 bases at V and 2 bases at J; junction bases unmatched: 6. For the CDR3, the DNA is TGTGCCTGGAGTTGGGGGGGGATTGCCTACGAGCAGTACTTC. It is translated as CAWSWGGIAYEQYF.

V gene TRBV12-3 or TRBV12-4 combines with J gene TRBJ2-7, with TRBD1 matching 7 bases. The CDR3 loop spans 14 amino acids. V was pared by 7 bases and J by 0 bases, with 6 bases of the junction left unmatched. In DNA form, the CDR3 reads TGTGCCAGCACCTGGGGGACAGACTCCTACGAGCAGTACTTC. Its translation: CASTWGTDSYEQYF.

This clonotype was recorded at least ten times. This chain links TRBV7-2 with TRBJ2-3; D remains ambiguous. V was clipped by 4 bases and J by 2 bases, with 7 bases between them. Germline-derived CDR1 and CDR2 are SGHTA and FQGNSA. The CDR3 extends over 13 amino acids. In DNA, the CDR3 is TGTGCCAGCAGCTCGACCTACACAGATACGCAGTATTTT. Translation gives CASSSTYTDTQYF. Full variable domain (remainder filled in from reference TRBV7-2 and TRBJ2-3): GAGVSQSPSNKVTEKGKDVELRCDPISGHTALYWYRQSLGQGLEFLIYFQGNSAPDKSGLPSDRFSAERTGGSVSTLTIQRTQQEDSAVYLCASSSTYTDTQYFGPGTRLTVL.

This clonotype was seen ten or more times. This chain links TRBV29-1 with TRBJ2-5; the D call may be TRBD1 or TRBD2 (5 bases each). CDR3 length: 11 residues. Trimming took 4 bases from V and 7 from J, leaving 10 bases between them. CDR1 and CDR2 (germline): SQVTM, ANQGSEA. The CDR3 coding sequence is TGCAGCGTTGGGAGTGGGGGGACCCAGTACTTC. Translated: CSVGSGGTQYF.

This clonotype appeared many times. The rearrangement joins TRBV29-1 to TRBJ2-3; 7 nucleotides agree with TRBD1. The length of the CDR3 is 14 residues. Germline V gene lookup returns CDR1 SQVTM and CDR2 ANQGSEA. Trimming took 4 bases from V and 5 from J; bases not matched to a gene: 9. The CDR3: CSVGKSQGVDTQYF. The DNA of the CDR3 is TGCAGCGTTGGAAAGTCCCAGGGGGTAGATACGCAGTATTTT.

This clonotype was recorded at least ten times. CDR3 sequence (DNA): TGTGCCATCAGTGAGAGTGCCAATCAGCCCCAGCATTTT. It specifies CAISESANQPQHF. This chain connects TRBV10-3 to TRBJ1-5; D is undetermined. The CDR3 loop spans 13 amino acids. CDR1 and CDR2 (germline): ENHRY, SYGVKD. V gave up 2 bases and J gave up 3 bases, with 5 bases separating them.

This clonotype was recorded at least ten times. This rearrangement joins TRBV12-3 or TRBV12-4 to TRBJ2-3, with TRBD2 identical over 7 bases. With V trimmed by 2 bases and J by 1 base, 15 bases remained unmatched. The CDR3 runs 19 residues. As DNA, the CDR3 is TGTGCCAGCAGTTTACGGAGTTTCCTAGCGGAGATACGCACAGATACGCAGTATTTT. It yields the protein CASSLRSFLAEIRTDTQYF.

This clonotype has ten or more counts. CDR3 sequence (DNA): TGCGCCAGCAGCCAGACGACTAGCGGGATTTACAATGAGCAGTTCTTC. This gives the protein CASSQTTSGIYNEQFF. The chain recombines TRBV5-1 with TRBJ2-1, with 11 bases aligning to TRBD2. The V gene end was trimmed by 4 bases and the J gene end by 4 bases; junction bases not matched to a gene: 7. The CDR3 totals 16 residues. CDR1 is SGHRS, CDR2 YFSETQ, per germline.

This clonotype showed up many times. Here the CDR3 reads CASRDGGVGYNEQFF. CDR3 DNA: TGCGCCAGCAGAGACGGCGGGGTAGGCTACAATGAGCAGTTCTTC. V is TRBV5-1 and J is TRBJ2-1; weak D call: TRBD2 (6 bases). The CDR3 is made up of 15 amino acids. In germline, CDR1 is SGHRS, CDR2 YFSETQ. V was pared by 5 bases and J by 3 bases, with 15 bases between.

This clonotype was detected ten times or more. The CDR3 region is CASRTGAAEAFF. The CDR3 nucleotides are TGTGCCAGCAGAACAGGGGCGGCTGAAGCTTTCTTT. This chain connects TRBV27 to TRBJ1-1; 7 bases match TRBD1. Germline values: CDR1 MNHEY, CDR2 SMNVEV (reference sequence). After removal of 6 bases from V and 6 bases from J, the junction contained 4 bases not matched to a gene. The length of the CDR3 is 12 residues.

The V and J genes are TRBV11-2 and TRBJ2-7, with TRBD2 identical over 9 bases. Looked up from germline, CDR1 is SGHAT and CDR2 is FQNNGV. The CDR3 has 13 amino acids. V was pared by 5 bases and J by 2 bases, with 1 base of the junction left unmatched. The CDR3 spells CASSPSGTYEQYF. The CDR3 region has the DNA TGTGCCAGCAGCCCTAGCGGGACCTACGAGCAGTACTTC.

This clonotype was picked up one time. A much larger clone is a single base away; this may be a read error. The rearrangement links TRBV19 to TRBJ2-1, with D tentatively TRBD2 (7 bases). Germline lookup yields CDR1 LNHDA and CDR2 SQIVND (reference sequence). The CDR3 runs to 16 residues. The V end lost 5 bases, the J end lost 5 bases, and 19 bases lay between the germline ends. The DNA of the CDR3 is TGTGCCAGTAGTCCCTTCGGTGCGGGGGCGGACAATGAGCAGTTCTTC. It codes for CASSPFGAGADNEQFF. Variable domain in full (rest from reference TRBV19 and TRBJ2-1): DGGITQSPKYLFRKEGQNVTLSCEQNLNHDAMYWYRQDPGQGLRLIYYSQIVNDFQKGDIAEGYSVSREKKESFPLTVTSAQKNPTAFYLCASSPFGAGADNEQFFGPGTRLTVL.

This clonotype has ten or more counts. The gene calls are TRBV14 and TRBJ2-1; D gene uncertain. The V end lost 0 bases, the J end lost 7 bases, and 10 bases lay between the germline ends. The V gene's germline CDR1 is SGHDN and CDR2 FVKESK. CDR3 length: 14 amino acids. Here the CDR3 DNA reads TGTGCCAGCAGCCAAGAATGGGGTTCAAATGAGCAGTTCTTC. Protein: CASSQEWGSNEQFF.

This clonotype was detected a few times. The CDR3 nucleotides read TGTGCCAGCAGTTACCAGACCGGGACTCTCTCCTTAGATACGCAGTATTTT. This translates into CASSYQTGTLSLDTQYF. This chain uses TRBV4-2 with TRBJ2-3; D is perhaps TRBD2 (6 bases). The CDR3 loop spans 17 amino acids. Germline values: CDR1 LGHNA, CDR2 YNFKEQ. Trimming shortened V by 6 bases and J by 5 bases, and 24 bases separated the two germline ends.

This clonotype was found a few times. The chain couples TRBV12-3 or TRBV12-4 to TRBJ2-5; 7 bases map to TRBD2. With 3 bases clipped from V and 5 bases from J, the junction kept 9 bases outside the gene matches. The CDR3 covers 15 residues. The chain's CDR3 is CASSFGLAAGETQYF. The CDR3 DNA is TGTGCCAGCAGTTTTGGGCTAGCGGCCGGGGAGACCCAGTACTTC.

The table lists this clonotype with many counts. The V and J genes are TRBV5-6 and TRBJ2-1; 13 nucleotides match TRBD2. Trimming cost V 3 bases and J 4 bases; bases outside gene matches: 4. CDR3 length: 16 residues. Germline-derived CDR1 and CDR2 are SGHDT and YYEEEE. CDR3 loop: CASSSRLAGGYNEQFF. The CDR3 DNA reads as TGTGCCAGCAGCTCGCGACTAGCGGGGGGTTACAATGAGCAGTTCTTC.

This clonotype was observed many times. The chain is built from TRBV20-1 and TRBJ2-2, with TRBD1 as a possible D gene (5 bases). The ends were cut back, 2 bases at V and 4 bases at J, with 14 bases in the middle. Looked up from germline, CDR1 is DFQATT and CDR2 is SNEGSKA (reference sequence). The length of the CDR3 is 15 residues. The CDR3 spells CSARSRRGGTGELFF. DNA of the CDR3: TGCAGTGCTAGATCGAGAAGGGGTGGCACCGGGGAGCTGTTTTTT.

The rearrangement joins TRBV18 to TRBJ1-2; 8 bases agree with TRBD1. The CDR3 length is 13 residues. With V trimmed by 4 bases and J by 6 bases, 4 bases remained unmatched. The V gene's germline CDR1 is KGHSH and CDR2 LQKENI. Written as DNA, the CDR3 is TGTGCCAGCTCACGTCAGGGGGCCGATGGCTACACCTTC. It specifies CASSRQGADGYTF.